Following are 13 T cell receptor beta chains from one sample sequenced in a study of cytomegalovirus exposure and HLA in healthy donors. Use of 60 Vbeta and 13 Jbeta primers characterized the PCR. Sequenced by immunoSEQ multiplex PCR; TCRdb stores in-frame clones only, minus some. Among 150,000 to 200,000 clones listed, 65% to 70% were seen once. The sample comprised PBMCs. All receptors derive from a woman under 30 in good health and CMV-seropositive.

The chain recombines TRBV5-8 with TRBJ2-3, with a weak D call TRBD2 (5 bases). The germline CDR1 and CDR2 sequences are SGHTS and YDEGEE. The CDR3 totals 14 residues. V lost 2 bases, J lost 0 bases, and 7 bases lay in between. The CDR3 spells CASSFSGSTDTQYF. The CDR3 nucleotides read TGTGCCAGCAGCTTTTCGGGGAGCACAGATACGCAGTATTTT.

The V gene is TRBV27, the J gene TRBJ2-7, with a possible D match to TRBD2 (6 bases). This CDR3 comprises 14 residues. With 2 bases removed from V and 3 bases from J, the gap between germline ends came to 11 bases. CDR1 is MNHEY, CDR2 SMNVEV, per germline (reference sequence). The CDR3 protein is CASSLRQGGYEQYF. In DNA, the CDR3 is TGTGCCAGCAGTTTACGGCAGGGAGGCTACGAGCAGTACTTC.

This clone occurred a few times. The chain recombines TRBV2 with TRBJ1-5, with 7 bases lining up with TRBD1. With 6 bases clipped from V and 8 bases from J, the junction kept 7 bases outside the gene matches. The germline gives CDR1 SNHLY, CDR2 FYNNEI. This CDR3 is 13 amino acids long. DNA for the CDR3: TGTGCCAGCAGGGTATCAGGGGGGAAGCCCCAGCATTTT. It is translated as CASRVSGGKPQHF.

This clone was detected only a few times. The chain carries TRBV6-6 and TRBJ2-1; TRBD2 might be the D (5 bases). This CDR3 has 15 amino acids. CDR1 and CDR2 from the germline V gene are MNHNY and SVGAGI (reference sequence). The V and J ends lost 5 bases and 0 bases respectively, with 11 bases between them. Here the CDR3 DNA reads TGTGCCAGCAGTAGAGCTGGGAGCTCCTACAATGAGCAGTTCTTC. Translating gives CASSRAGSSYNEQFF.

V is TRBV7-9 and J is TRBJ1-2; D is undetermined. V was cut by 6 bases and J by 7 bases, with 15 bases left in between. CDR3 size: 13 residues. In germline, CDR1 is SEHNR, CDR2 FQNEAQ (reference sequence). The CDR3 reads CASSWVTVIGYTF. CDR3 DNA sequence: TGTGCCAGCAGTTGGGTTACAGTAATTGGCTACACCTTC.

The chain links TRBV10-2 to TRBJ2-1; 9 bases agree with TRBD2. The CDR3 covers 14 residues. V shed 5 bases, J shed 9 bases, and the junction held 8 bases outside the gene matches. Germline V lookup: CDR1 WSHSY, CDR2 SAAADI. The DNA for the CDR3 is TGCGCCAGCAGTACGGCGGGAGGGCCCGGTGAGCAGTTCTTC. Its translation is CASSTAGGPGEQFF.

The CDR3 protein is CASSLDGSYTNTEAFF. The CDR3, as DNA: TGTGCCAGCAGCTTGGACGGGTCTTACACGAACACTGAAGCTTTCTTT. The chain carries TRBV5-6 and TRBJ1-1, with unresolved D. Germline loops: CDR1 SGHDT, CDR2 YYEEEE. Trimming shortened V by 0 bases and J by 1 base, and 13 bases separated the two germline ends. This CDR3 region has 16 residues.

The CDR3 DNA is TGTGCCAGCGCACCAGGGAATAGCAATCAGCCCCAGCATTTT. This sequence encodes CASAPGNSNQPQHF. V usage is TRBV19 and J usage is TRBJ1-5; D possibly corresponds to TRBD1 (5 bases). Germline CDR1 reads LNHDA; CDR2 reads SQIVND (reference sequence). The CDR3 loop spans 14 amino acids. The V and J ends lost 9 bases and 0 bases respectively, with 12 bases between them.

The chain has TRBV27 and TRBJ1-5, with 9 bases identical to TRBD1. Germline assignment: CDR1 MNHEY and CDR2 SMNVEV (reference sequence). The CDR3 extends over 16 amino acids. Trimming removed 5 bases from V and 1 base from J; junction bases left unmatched: 6. CDR3 coding DNA: TGTGCCAGCAGTCCAACGGACAGGGGAAGCAATCAGCCCCAGCATTTT. Translation: CASSPTDRGSNQPQHF.

This clone has a handful of counts. The chain couples TRBV2 to TRBJ1-4; tentatively, D is TRBD1 (5 bases). In germline, CDR1 is SNHLY, CDR2 FYNNEI. V shed 0 bases and J shed 11 bases, with 19 bases lying between them. The CDR3 contains 16 residues. The CDR3 nucleotides are TGTGCCAGCAGTGAAGCGCCGGGGGTTGCCGGACGGAAACTGTTTTTT. It translates to CASSEAPGVAGRKLFF.

The J gene is TRBJ2-1, the V gene TRBV7-2; D is uncertain. The germline V gene encodes CDR1 SGHTA and CDR2 FQGNSA. With 5 bases removed from V and 3 bases from J, the gap between germline ends came to 11 bases. CDR3 length: 14 residues. As DNA, the CDR3 is TGTGCCAGCAGCCATCCCCAATTCTACAATGAGCAGTTCTTC. It codes for CASSHPQFYNEQFF.

V gene TRBV2 combines with J gene TRBJ1-1; D is uncertain. Germline CDR1 SNHLY, CDR2 FYNNEI. V lost 6 bases to trimming and J lost 0 bases, with 11 bases between them. The CDR3 loop spans 14 amino acids. In nucleotides, the CDR3 is TGTGCCAGCAGGACTACAGCTCTGAACACTGAAGCTTTCTTT. Its protein is CASRTTALNTEAFF.

This clone was recorded once. V and J are TRBV5-6 and TRBJ1-4; tentative D call: TRBD1 (6 bases). Germline V gives CDR1 SGHDT, CDR2 YYEEEE. The CDR3 covers 15 residues. V lost 4 bases and J lost 7, with 17 bases in between. Written as DNA, the CDR3 is TGTGCCAGCAGCGAAGGACAGTACGAGGGTGAAAAACTGTTTTTT. This sequence encodes CASSEGQYEGEKLFF. The variable domain in full, completed from reference TRBV5-6 and TRBJ1-4, reads DAGVTQSPTHLIKTRGQQVTLRCSPKSGHDTVSWYQQALGQGPQFIFQYYEEEERQRGNFPDRFSGHQFPNYSSELNVNALLLGDSALYLCASSEGQYEGEKLFFGSGTQLSVL.